The entry that follows covers one T cell receptor (beta chain) sequence. This clone showed up just a few times. The target of this receptor is not known. Base qualities are not at hand, and no much larger clone is one base apart. Different DNA sequences within this sample yield the same CDR3. The CDR3 spans 12 residues, from the cysteine through the phenylalanine. The only DNA kept is the CDR3, 36 bases in frame from the first base. Reading the germline V gene (reference sequence) gives CDR1 LNHDA and CDR2 SQIVND. V drops 6 bases and J drops 6 bases, leaving 12 bases in between. This sample was included in a study of blood T cell repertoires in COVID-19 (TCRdb year 2020). About the study as a whole: Collaborator samples came from the United States, Italy and Spain and covered acute and convalescent phases of COVID-19. The dataset comprised deeply sampled blood TCRbeta repertoires from subjects exposed to, actively infected with, or recovered from COVID-19. Samples were obtained from the ongoing ImmuneRACE study (first 160 participants) and from over 1,000 subjects provided by 6 global collaborators. The repertoires were released in a freely available public database intended as a resource for research on the immune response to SARS-CoV-2. Nearly every sample came with metadata listing a de-identified subject ID, COVID-19 status, age in years and sex. The prospective study material was composed of cDNA or gDNA derived from T cells, B-cell-depleted T cells, or PBMCs. HLA class I and class II types, where available, came from metadata supplied by the sample provider rather than from assay-based typing.

What the authors observed across the whole study: How much clinical and demographic metadata was included differed by source and by participant, and the metadata was provided uncurated.

TCRbeta CDR3 regions were amplified from genomic DNA by means of the immunoSEQ Assay, a bias-controlled multiplex PCR. Per the source publication's procedure: Nucleated cell counts per sample were estimated from amplification of reference gene primers within the assay. Sequence reads were collapsed and filtered to measure the absolute abundance of every unique TCRbeta CDR3 rearrangement. For each sample, productive Simpson clonality was calculated as the square root of Simpson's diversity index across productive rearrangements. TCRdb took over this immuneACCESS table, retaining in-frame rearrangements with V and J assigned. Such tables are incomplete; in checked studies, under half of the missing clones stem from an unresolved V gene, and the remainder is unexplained. Clone size and V and J calls were adopted from that table, with D and trimming inferred from the DNA. The sample yields under 300,000 clones; about 87% were counted once. Clones ranked in the top ten supply 5.5% to 9% of the sample.

The collaborating institutions used their own protocols to collect whole blood in K2EDTA tubes. For TCRbeta analysis, collaborator samples were shipped as frozen whole blood, as isolated PBMCs, or as DNA extracted from either sample type. The sequence joins TRBV19 to TRBJ2-7; tentative D gene TRBD1, with 8 bases matching. The specimen was peripheral blood. This receptor was taken from a woman aged 70 to 79 with active or convalescent COVID-19. The bases read TGTGCCAGTAGCAACAGGGGGGGCGAGCAGTACTTC. This translates into CASSNRGGEQYF.